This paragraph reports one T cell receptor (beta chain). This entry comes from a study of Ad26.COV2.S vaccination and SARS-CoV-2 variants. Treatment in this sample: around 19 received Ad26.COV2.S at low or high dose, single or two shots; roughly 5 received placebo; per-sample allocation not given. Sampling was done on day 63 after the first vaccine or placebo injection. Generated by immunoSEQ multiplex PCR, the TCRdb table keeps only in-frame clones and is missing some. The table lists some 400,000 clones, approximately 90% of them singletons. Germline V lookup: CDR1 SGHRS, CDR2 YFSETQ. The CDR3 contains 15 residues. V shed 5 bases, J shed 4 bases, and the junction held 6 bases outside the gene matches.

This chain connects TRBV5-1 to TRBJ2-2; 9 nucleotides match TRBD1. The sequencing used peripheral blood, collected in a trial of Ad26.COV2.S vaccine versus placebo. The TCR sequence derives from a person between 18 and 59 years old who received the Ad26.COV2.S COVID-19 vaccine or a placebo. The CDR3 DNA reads TGCGCCAGCAGTATTGGGACAGGGTTCACCGGGGAGCTGTTTTTT. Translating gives CASSIGTGFTGELFF.